The sample holds one count of the clone carrying this T cell receptor (beta chain). The V end lost 8 bases, the J end lost 2 bases, and 9 bases lay between the germline ends. This CDR3 has 13 amino acids. Germline lookup yields CDR1 MNHNY and CDR2 SVGAGI (reference sequence). The data are from a study of PD-L1 blockade in urothelial cancer. The time point denotes: pretreatment peripheral blood. Clones were sequenced by immunoSEQ multiplex PCR, and TCRdb holds only the in-frame ones, with some missing. In the table there are about 130,000 clones, about 81% of which are singletons. The genes are TRBV6-6 and TRBJ2-2; D might be TRBD1 (5 bases). The clonotype was recovered from a man aged 45-60 years with urothelial cancer. Here the sequenced sample was PBMCs, taken around atezolizumab (anti-PD-L1) treatment. This CDR3 is CASRTPNTGELFF. The CDR3, as DNA: TGTGCCAGCCGGACACCCAACACCGGGGAGCTGTTTTTT.